This entry features one T cell receptor (beta chain) sequence. Its antigen is unknown. With 60 Vbeta and 13 Jbeta primers, the PCR was carried out. Sequencing used immunoSEQ multiplex PCR; TCRdb keeps in-frame clones, though not all of them. The data show over 90,000 clones, approximately 66% seen once. This entry is derived from a study of cytomegalovirus exposure and HLA in healthy donors. Study-wide findings and caveats: In a later analysis, at a false discovery rate of 0.05, about 16,000 TCR beta sequences matched HLA alleles. Analysis was performed later, and it showed HLA-associated TCR beta chains to be more clonally expanded than equally common others.

There are 13 residues in the CDR3. Germline-derived CDR1 and CDR2 are KGHSH and LQKENI. V was shortened by 6 bases and J by 4 bases, with 10 bases between the two germline ends. The rearrangement uses TRBV18 and TRBJ1-5; unclear D gene. The origin of this receptor is a woman in her forties or fifties in good health and CMV-seronegative. Sequencing was performed on PBMCs. The CDR3 reads CASSPAQNQPQHF. For the CDR3, the DNA is TGTGCCAGCTCCCCCGCCCAGAATCAGCCCCAGCATTTT.